This paragraph reports one T cell receptor beta chain. Germline V gene sequence: CDR1 SGHDT, CDR2 YYEEEE. This CDR3 has 11 amino acids. V gave up 1 base and J gave up 7 bases, with 5 bases separating them. Method: immunoSEQ multiplex PCR; TCRdb's copy keeps in-frame clones and lacks some. The table includes 75,000 to 95,000 clones, around 85% detected once. This sample is part of a study of control samples from healthy donors and cancer patients. V gene TRBV5-6 combines with J gene TRBJ1-1; perhaps TRBD1 as D (5 bases). The sample consisted of PBMCs. The sequence came from a man between 65 and 85 years old with lung cancer. The CDR3 spells CASSLRGEAFF. CDR3 nucleotides: TGTGCCAGCAGCTTGAGGGGTGAAGCTTTCTTT.